The clone carrying this T cell receptor beta chain was observed at least ten times. This specimen comes from a study of read filtering for tumor transcriptome and immune sequencing. The CDR3 extends over 16 amino acids. Germline V lookup: CDR1 SEHNR, CDR2 FQNEAQ (reference sequence). V lost 1 base and J lost 1, with 13 bases in between. From roughly 400 ng of RNA, a library with molecular barcoded alpha/delta and beta/gamma adaptors was made. TCRdb processed the reads anew with MiXCR; each CDR3 protein has one entry. Found here are around 40,000 distinct CDR3 sequences, approximately 14% of them singletons; the top ten hold less than 35%.

Material for sequencing was a population of CD138-negative cells sorted from bone marrow. This receptor was identified in a donor at least 40 years old with multiple myeloma. This chain uses TRBV7-9 with TRBJ1-1; tentatively, D is TRBD1 (6 bases). The CDR3: CASSLDRVGRNTEAFF. Written as DNA, the CDR3 is TGTGCCAGCAGCTTAGACAGGGTGGGTAGGAACACTGAAGCTTTCTTT.